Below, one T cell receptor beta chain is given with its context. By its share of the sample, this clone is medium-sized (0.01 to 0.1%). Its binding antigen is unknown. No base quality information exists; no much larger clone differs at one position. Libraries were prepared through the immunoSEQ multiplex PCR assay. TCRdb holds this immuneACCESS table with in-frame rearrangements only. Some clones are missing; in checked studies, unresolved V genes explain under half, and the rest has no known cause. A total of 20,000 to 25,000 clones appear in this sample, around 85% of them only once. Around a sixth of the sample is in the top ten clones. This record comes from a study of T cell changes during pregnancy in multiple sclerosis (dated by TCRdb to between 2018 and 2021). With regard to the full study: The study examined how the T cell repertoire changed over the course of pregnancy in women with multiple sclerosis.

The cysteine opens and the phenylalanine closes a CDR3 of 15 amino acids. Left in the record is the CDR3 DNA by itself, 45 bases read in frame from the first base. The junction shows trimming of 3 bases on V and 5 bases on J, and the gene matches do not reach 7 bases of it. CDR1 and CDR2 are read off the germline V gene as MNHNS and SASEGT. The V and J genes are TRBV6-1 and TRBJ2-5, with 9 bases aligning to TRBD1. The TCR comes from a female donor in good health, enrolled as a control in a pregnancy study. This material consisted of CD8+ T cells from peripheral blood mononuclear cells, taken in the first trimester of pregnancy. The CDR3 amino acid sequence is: CASSEMVGTGETQYF. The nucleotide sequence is TGTGCCAGCAGTGAGATGGTAGGGACAGGGGAGACCCAGTACTTC.